This T cell receptor beta chain stems from a study of blood T cells in healthy people across ages (dated by TCRdb to the mid-2010s). Notes on the research overall: In model experiments, template switching captured about one uniquely barcoded TCR beta cDNA molecule for every two T cells. To track age-related changes in TCR beta repertoire diversity, the study relied on deep sequencing normalized with unique cDNA molecular identifiers. Four age groups were formed from the donors: young (average 16 years), middle-aged (approximately 41), aged (approximately 60) and long-lived (less than 85). To avoid experimental bias, donors of different ages were spread randomly across the sequencing lanes. Using the same blood draw, the study looked at two additional independent replicas of 1 million unique cDNA reads for two donors, one aged 18 to 30 and the other aged 80 or older. The paper's findings and limits, for the study overall: There was a strong correlation between observed TCR beta diversity and the percentage of naive T cells measured by flow cytometry. The long-lived group showed more naive CD4+ T cells, fewer expanded clones and increased TCR diversity than the aged group, suggesting age selection. Because donor CMV infection status was unknown, age-related changes in expanded clonotypes were potentially confounded. Conclusive comparison of naive and antigen-experienced compartments was prevented by the profiling of bulk unsorted PBMCs. As age increased, observed TCR beta diversity per million T cells dropped in a roughly linear way, and a significant reduction was already evident by age around 41. Estimates of total diversity based on one million sequenced T cells were considered lower bounds and underestimates.

Trimmed from V: 5 bases; trimmed from J: 5 bases; junction bases lacking a gene match: 10. The germline V gene (reference sequence) gives CDR1 as MNHEY and CDR2 as SMNVEV. CDR3 length: 15 amino acids, cysteine to phenylalanine. The retained sequence is limited to the CDR3, 45 bases, with the frame set at the first base. As regards this clonotype: Its binding antigen is unknown. No qualities accompany the bases; no much larger clone lies one base away.

The roughly 42 donors, aged about 6 to 95 years, were systemically healthy Caucasian individuals from Russia. Each donor gave 8 to 10 milliliters of peripheral blood, drawn into EDTA-treated Vacutainer tubes. Ficoll-Paque density-gradient centrifugation was used to isolate PBMCs, with at least 6 million obtained per sample. Total RNA, at least 5 micrograms per sample, was extracted from PBMCs with Trizol reagent. For every donor, an aliquot of PBMCs went through flow cytometry to measure the percentages of naive CD45RAhigh/CD27high T cells. Libraries were built with 5' RACE. The data were produced on an Illumina HiSeq 2500. The second PCR ran for about 6 to 12 cycles and used a J-beta primer mix along with a sample-barcoded 5' primer. Each TCR beta cDNA molecule received a unique molecular identifier from a template-switch 5' adaptor carrying 12 random nucleotides. Each sample yielded at least 3 million CDR3-containing paired-end reads. All of the RNA was converted into first-strand cDNA using the Mint cDNA synthesis kit, with a TRBC-specific oligonucleotide serving as the primer. Following uracil-DNA glycosylase treatment, a first 18-cycle PCR with universal primers M1SS and BC2_uni_R was performed on all cDNA. The study's own analysis went as follows. For normalization, 1 million high-quality reads, each with a distinct molecular identifier, were randomly selected from each sample. Instead of being binned into consensus sequences, reads that shared molecular identifiers were thrown out. CDR3 identification, clonotype clustering and error correction used MiTCR with a Q25 quality threshold and the strictest error-elimination algorithm. A nonparametric unseen species model using Euler transformation provided a lower-bound estimate of total TCR beta diversity. TCRdb took the public reads, trimmed them with fastp at Q25, ran MiXCR for clone calling and kept in-frame beta chains. Entries are consolidated by CDR3 protein sequence, retaining the most common genes and DNA. These V and J calls are TCRdb output, not the study's own analysis. A total of hundreds of thousands of distinct CDR3 sequences appear in this sample, approximately 60% of them only once. Approximately 24% of the sample rests with the top ten.

Sequenced: blood. The rearrangement joined TRBV27 to TRBJ2-5, and 8 junction bases match TRBD1. This TCR derives from a middle-aged man in good health. The DNA sequence follows: TGTGCCAGCAGTACGGCTCAGGGGGCGTGGGAGACCCAGTACTTC. Its product reads: CASSTAQGAWETQYF.